The 10 T cell receptor beta chains below were found in one sample sequenced in a study of T cell changes during pregnancy in multiple sclerosis. Measured with immunoSEQ multiplex PCR; TCRdb has only the in-frame clones, and not every one. Altogether 55,000 to 70,000 clones are present, 93% being singletons, with the ten largest covering 1.8%. The material was peripheral blood, obtained after pregnancy. These receptor sequences come from a female donor with multiple sclerosis, enrolled in a pregnancy study.

This chain links TRBV27 with TRBJ2-6; 9 positions match TRBD1. The CDR3 totals 19 residues. V lost 3 bases and J lost 0; bases outside the gene matches: 9. Looked up from germline, CDR1 is MNHEY and CDR2 is SMNVEV (reference sequence). In DNA form, the CDR3 reads TGTGCCAGCAGTTTCTACAGGGGGCTAGCTAACTCTGGGGCCAACGTCCTGACTTTC. Translated, it gives CASSFYRGLANSGANVLTF. The full variable domain, rest sourced from reference TRBV27 and TRBJ2-6, is EAQVTQNPRYLITVTGKKLTVTCSQNMNHEYMSWYRQDPGLGLRQIYYSMNVEVTDKGDVPEGYKVSRKEKRNFPLILESPSPNQTSLYFCASSFYRGLANSGANVLTFGAGSRLTVL.

This chain's CDR3 is CASSGGWNIQYF. Here the CDR3 DNA reads TGTGCCAGCAGTGGTGGCTGGAACATTCAGTACTTC. This chain joins TRBV25-1 and TRBJ2-4, with D unresolved. From germline, CDR1 is MGHDK and CDR2 SYGVNS. The V gene lost 4 bases and the J gene lost 7 bases, with 8 bases spanning the gap. The CDR3 runs 12 residues. Full variable domain (rest looked up from reference TRBV25-1 and TRBJ2-4): EADIYQTPRYLVIGTGKKITLECSQTMGHDKMYWYQQDPGMELHLIHYSYGVNSTEKGDLSSESTVSRIRTEHFPLTLESARPSHTSQYLCASSGGWNIQYFGAGTRLSVL.

The chain is built from TRBV9 and TRBJ2-1; D gene uncertain. This CDR3 is built from 15 residues. Germline loops: CDR1 SGDLS, CDR2 YYNGEE. Trimming removed 0 bases from V and 0 bases from J, with 7 bases in between. The CDR3 region has the DNA TGTGCCAGCAGCGTAGTCGATAGCTCCTACAATGAGCAGTTCTTC. It specifies CASSVVDSSYNEQFF.

The rearrangement links TRBV18 to TRBJ1-4; tentatively, D is TRBD1 (5 bases). The CDR3 is made up of 14 amino acids. Germline values: CDR1 KGHSH, CDR2 LQKENI. Trimming removed 4 bases from V and 9 bases from J, with 15 bases in between. CDR3 in amino acids: CASSRPEEGQKLFF. The CDR3 bases are TGTGCCAGCTCACGCCCCGAGGAGGGACAAAAACTGTTTTTT.

The chain joins TRBV9 to TRBJ2-3; the match to TRBD1 covers 9 bases. Germline values: CDR1 SGDLS, CDR2 YYNGEE. J was trimmed by 4 bases and V by 4 bases; bases with no gene match: 10. This CDR3 comprises 16 residues. CDR3 in amino acids: CASSLRGTGSPDTQYF. CDR3 nucleotide sequence: TGTGCCAGCAGCCTCAGAGGGACAGGGAGCCCAGATACGCAGTATTTT.

The gene calls are TRBV28 and TRBJ2-3; the D gene is possibly TRBD2 (5 bases). The CDR3 is made up of 15 amino acids. Germline assignment: CDR1 MDHEN and CDR2 SYDVKM. V lost 2 bases and J lost 6, with 15 bases in between. CDR3 region: CASSLIRKRRDTQYF. CDR3 sequence (DNA): TGTGCCAGCAGTTTAATCAGAAAGAGGAGGGATACGCAGTATTTT.

This clone was picked up one time. The chain carries TRBV6-1 and TRBJ2-7; 7 bases are a match to TRBD2. The CDR3 has 15 residues. V gave up 2 bases and J gave up 3 bases; unmatched junction bases: 7. Germline V gene lookup returns CDR1 MNHNS and CDR2 SASEGT. The CDR3 spells CASSELPAGFYEQYF. The CDR3 DNA reads as TGTGCCAGCAGTGAACTCCCAGCGGGATTCTACGAGCAGTACTTC.

The chain recombines TRBV6-6 with TRBJ2-2, with D maybe TRBD2 (5 bases). The germline gives CDR1 MNHNY, CDR2 SVGAGI (reference sequence). The CDR3 totals 15 residues. Trimming took 8 bases from V and 2 from J, leaving 15 bases between them. This CDR3 is CASLPSGANTGELFF. CDR3 bases: TGTGCCAGCTTGCCCAGCGGAGCCAACACCGGGGAGCTGTTTTTT.

The chain is built from TRBV6-5 and TRBJ1-1; D call uncertain. V was cut by 6 bases and J by 4 bases, with 15 bases left in between. Germline V lookup: CDR1 MNHEY, CDR2 SVGAGI. This CDR3 contains 14 residues. This CDR3 reads CASRIHAPGTEAFF. The DNA for the CDR3 is TGTGCCAGCAGAATCCACGCCCCGGGCACTGAAGCTTTCTTT.

The rearrangement links TRBV5-1 to TRBJ1-2, with TRBD1 matching 7 bases. After removal of 4 bases from V and 2 bases from J, the junction contained 11 bases not matched to a gene. The germline gives CDR1 SGHRS, CDR2 YFSETQ. The CDR3 loop spans 16 amino acids. The CDR3 here is CASSESPGQLNYGYTF. As DNA, the CDR3 is TGCGCCAGCAGCGAATCTCCGGGACAGCTAAACTATGGCTACACCTTC.